This T cell receptor (beta chain) was profiled in a study of blood T cells in healthy people across ages. The wider study: Capture via template switching afforded approximately one barcoded beta molecule per two T cells.

Then a second PCR, running about 7 to 11 cycles, was carried out with a sample-barcoded 5' primer and a J-beta primer mix. MiXCR, applied by TCRdb to the 5' RACE reads, yields one record per CDR3 protein. The sample carries 1.5 million to 2 million distinct CDR3 sequences, 35% to 50% recorded once. The individuals who served as donors were healthy Caucasians living in Russia, aged about 6 to 100. V lost 3 bases to trimming and J lost 5 bases, with 10 bases between them. This CDR3 is 13 amino acids long. The germline gives CDR1 MDHEN, CDR2 SYDVKM. The clonotype comes from a human donor in good health. Material for sequencing was blood. J is TRBJ1-1 and V is TRBV28; D uncertain. The CDR3 reads CASSLSGETEAFF. For the CDR3, the DNA is TGTGCCAGCAGTTTGTCAGGAGAGACTGAAGCTTTCTTT.